These 24 T cell receptor beta chains came from one sample sequenced in a study of cytomegalovirus exposure and HLA in healthy donors (dated by TCRdb to 2016 to 2017). The library was made by the immunoSEQ multiplex PCR assay. For the multiplex PCR, a mixture combining 60 forward primers for TCR Vbeta segments and 13 reverse primers for TCR Jbeta segments was used. Entries here come from immuneACCESS through TCRdb and include only in-frame sequences with V and J called. Some clones fail to appear in such tables; in the studies checked, an unresolved V gene covers under half of the shortfall, and the cause of the remainder is unknown. The data table for this sample lists some 120,000 clones. The top ten hold 3.6% of the sample. The sample was PBMCs. The receptor set was obtained from a young man in good health and CMV-seronegative.

V is TRBV18 and J is TRBJ2-7; 7 nucleotides align to TRBD1. CDR1 KGHSH and CDR2 LQKENI come from the germline V gene. The junction had 11 bases not matched to a gene; V was cut back by 6 bases and J by 3 bases. The CDR3 totals 15 residues. CDR3 residues: CASSPKPGQNYEQYF. The CDR3 DNA is TGTGCCAGCTCCCCCAAACCGGGACAGAACTACGAGCAGTACTTC. The entire variable domain, with the rest obtained from reference TRBV18 and TRBJ2-7, is as follows: NAGVMQNPRHLVRRRGQEARLRCSPMKGHSHVYWYRQLPEEGLKFMVYLQKENIIDESGMPKERFSAEFPKEGPSILRIQQVVRGDSAAYFCASSPKPGQNYEQYFGPGTRLTVT.

This rearrangement joins TRBV5-6 to TRBJ2-2; 13 bases align to TRBD2. Trimming at V came to 6 bases and at J to 7 bases, leaving 9 bases not matched to a gene. The germline gives CDR1 SGHDT, CDR2 YYEEEE. The CDR3 contains 16 residues. The CDR3 DNA is TGTGCCAGCAACTTCACTAGCGGGGGGGCGGACGGGGAGCTGTTTTTT. Protein sequence: CASNFTSGGADGELFF.

This sequence joins TRBV18 and TRBJ1-1; the match to TRBD1 covers 8 bases. The CDR3 covers 15 residues. Germline CDR1 KGHSH, CDR2 LQKENI. The trim removed 1 base at V and 5 bases at J, leaving 6 bases unmatched. The DNA of the CDR3 is TGTGCCAGCTCACCACGGGTACAGGGGGGAACTGAAGCTTTCTTT. Translating gives CASSPRVQGGTEAFF.

The rearrangement joins TRBV27 to TRBJ1-2, with 9 bases matching TRBD1. The ends lost 5 bases at V and 4 bases at J; junction bases unmatched: 8. Germline CDR1 is MNHEY and CDR2 is SMNVEV (reference sequence). The CDR3 runs to 15 residues. The CDR3 region has the DNA TGTGCCAGCAGTCCAACAGGGGGCGCTTTCTATGGCTACACCTTC. Residues: CASSPTGGAFYGYTF.

This chain links TRBV4-2 with TRBJ2-5; 9 bases line up with TRBD2. The ends lost 0 bases at V and 7 bases at J; junction bases unmatched: 15. Germline assignment: CDR1 LGHNA and CDR2 YNFKEQ. This CDR3 is 18 amino acids long. The CDR3 region is CASSQDRSASGEIWTQYF. CDR3 DNA sequence: TGTGCCAGCAGCCAAGATAGATCGGCTAGCGGGGAGATTTGGACCCAGTACTTC.

The CDR3 nucleotides read TGCGCCAGCAGATTTCGGGACTCAAGCTCCTACGAGCAGTACTTC. It yields the protein CASRFRDSSSYEQYF. V gene TRBV5-1 combines with J gene TRBJ2-7; D is perhaps TRBD2 (6 bases). This CDR3 comprises 15 residues. Trimming cost V 5 bases and J 0 bases, with 15 bases left between them. The V gene's germline CDR1 is SGHRS and CDR2 YFSETQ.

The chain has TRBV7-2 and TRBJ2-3; possibly TRBD2 for D (5 bases). This CDR3 is 16 amino acids long. The germline gives CDR1 SGHTA, CDR2 FQGNSA. Between the trimmed V and J ends, which lost 5 bases and 1 base, there was a span of 16 bases. CDR3: CASSTSGAGGTDTQYF. DNA for the CDR3: TGTGCCAGCAGCACCAGCGGCGCAGGTGGCACAGATACGCAGTATTTT.

V and J are TRBV30 and TRBJ2-2, with TRBD1 identical over 10 bases. CDR3 length: 15 amino acids. Trimming removed 4 bases from V and 7 bases from J; junction bases left unmatched: 9. The germline CDR1 and CDR2 sequences are GTSNPN and SVGIG (reference sequence). DNA for the CDR3: TGTGCCTGGACCCCGGGACAGGGGTTTAACGGGGAGCTGTTTTTT. Its translation is CAWTPGQGFNGELFF. Full variable domain (outside the CDR3, taken from reference TRBV30 and TRBJ2-2): SQTIHQWPATLVQPVGSPLSLECTVEGTSNPNLYWYRQAAGRGLQLLFYSVGIGQISSEVPQNLSASRPQDRQFILSSKKLLLSDSGFYLCAWTPGQGFNGELFFGEGSRLTVL.

The chain carries TRBV10-3 and TRBJ2-1; 7 nucleotides line up with TRBD1. The germline gives CDR1 ENHRY, CDR2 SYGVKD. Trimming cost V 10 bases and J 5 bases; bases outside gene matches: 8. The CDR3 is 13 amino acids. Here the CDR3 DNA reads TGTGCCAGTGCCGGGCAGGGGGACAATGAGCAGTTCTTC. This codes for CASAGQGDNEQFF.

The DNA for the CDR3 is TGTGCCAGCAGCGCCTCCCTTAGTGATGAGCAGTTCTTC. This gives the protein CASSASLSDEQFF. The chain joins TRBV5-4 to TRBJ2-1; no firm D call. V lost 4 bases and J 8 bases, leaving 13 bases between the germline ends. This CDR3 is built from 13 residues. Per germline, CDR1 SGHNT and CDR2 YYREEE (reference sequence). Full variable domain (remainder filled in from reference TRBV5-4 and TRBJ2-1): ETGVTQSPTHLIKTRGQQVTLRCSSQSGHNTVSWYQQALGQGPQFIFQYYREEENGRGNFPPRFSGLQFPNYSSELNVNALELDDSALYLCASSASLSDEQFFGPGTRLTVL.

The CDR3 sequence: CASSVEATNEKLFF. CDR3 nucleotide sequence: TGTGCCAGCAGCGTGGAGGCAACTAATGAAAAACTGTTTTTT. This chain uses TRBV9 with TRBJ1-4, with D hard to call. This CDR3 has 14 residues. The V gene lost 2 bases and the J gene lost 0 bases, with 5 bases spanning the gap. Per the germline V gene, CDR1 is SGDLS and CDR2 is YYNGEE.

Note on this clone: Germline is not matched at one junction end, which may reflect a read error. This chain links TRBV7-9 with TRBJ2-5; 14 bases match TRBD2. This CDR3 is 15 amino acids long. The germline V gene has CDR1 SEHNR and CDR2 FQNEAQ (reference sequence). The CDR3 reads CASGFGTSGSETQYF. The CDR3, as DNA: TGTGCCAGCGGCTTTGGGACTAGCGGGAGCGAGACCCAGTACTTC.

With regard to this clone: The sample has other DNA sequences that encode this CDR3 too. V and J are TRBV20-1 and TRBJ2-7, with D perhaps TRBD1 (5 bases). Germline V gene sequence: CDR1 DFQATT, CDR2 SNEGSKA (reference sequence). The CDR3 extends over 11 amino acids. V gave up 5 bases and J gave up 4 bases, with 9 bases separating them. CDR3 region: CSAHQGYEQYF. CDR3 nucleotide sequence: TGCAGTGCTCACCAGGGATACGAGCAGTACTTC.

This chain uses TRBV6-5 with TRBJ2-5; D not certain. The CDR3 is 13 amino acids. The V gene's germline CDR1 is MNHEY and CDR2 SVGAGI. Trimming stripped 8 bases from V and 1 base from J, with 11 bases between. The CDR3 DNA is TGTGCCAGCGGGCTTTCGGCCCAAGAGACCCAGTACTTC. It specifies CASGLSAQETQYF.

The chain is built from TRBV11-2 and TRBJ1-3; 8 bases map to TRBD1. The J segment lost 0 bases and the V segment lost 2 bases, leaving 12 bases of the junction unmatched. In germline, CDR1 is SGHAT, CDR2 FQNNGV. The CDR3 extends over 19 amino acids. The CDR3 coding sequence is TGTGCCAGCAGCTTACGGTCATTGGGACAGGCCACCTCTGGAAACACCATATATTTT. Protein: CASSLRSLGQATSGNTIYF.

The genes are TRBV28 and TRBJ1-3; the D gene is possibly TRBD1 (5 bases). V shed 6 bases and J shed 2 bases, with 20 bases lying between them. Looked up from germline, CDR1 is MDHEN and CDR2 is SYDVKM. This CDR3 is 17 amino acids long. The CDR3 protein is CASSRDLDSLAGNTIYF. The CDR3 bases are TGTGCCAGCAGCCGCGATCTCGACAGTCTTGCTGGAAACACCATATATTTT.

The rearrangement links TRBV7-8 to TRBJ1-5; 10 bases are shared with TRBD1. The CDR3 totals 15 residues. The V segment lost 5 bases and the J segment 7 bases; nucleotides outside the gene matches: 8. CDR1 is SGHVS and CDR2 is FQNEAQ in the germline V gene. CDR3 residues: CASSRTGGSRQPQHF. In DNA form, the CDR3 reads TGTGCCAGCAGCCGGACAGGGGGAAGTAGACAGCCCCAGCATTTT.

CDR3 in DNA: TGTGCCAGCTGCGCCGGGCAGCGGGGATACAATGAGCAGTTCTTC. This codes for CASCAGQRGYNEQFF. The chain uses TRBV2 and TRBJ2-1, with TRBD2 identical over 7 bases. The CDR3 length is 15 residues. After removal of 8 bases from V and 4 bases from J, the junction contained 11 bases not matched to a gene. The V gene's germline CDR1 is SNHLY and CDR2 FYNNEI.

V usage is TRBV27 and J usage is TRBJ1-6; no firm D call. The CDR3 totals 14 residues. V was clipped by 2 bases and J by 8 bases, with 10 bases between them. From germline, CDR1 is MNHEY and CDR2 SMNVEV (reference sequence). CDR3 in DNA: TGTGCCAGCAGTTTAAGGCCAGGTCATTCACCCCTCCACTTT. Protein: CASSLRPGHSPLHF.

About this clone: The sample carries other DNA sequences with the same CDR3. The genes are TRBV20-1 and TRBJ1-1; D not certain. Trimming cost V 0 bases and J 8 bases, with 7 bases left between them. Germline CDR1 reads DFQATT; CDR2 reads SNEGSKA (reference sequence). The CDR3 is 11 amino acids. CDR3 sequence: CSARDMREAFF. CDR3 in DNA: TGCAGTGCTAGAGATATGAGGGAAGCTTTCTTT.

The chain uses TRBV6-6 and TRBJ1-2, with TRBD1 identical over 9 bases. Trimming cost V 4 bases and J 2 bases; bases outside gene matches: 2. The CDR3 consists of 14 residues. CDR1 MNHNY and CDR2 SVGAGI come from the germline V gene (reference sequence). The CDR3 DNA reads as TGTGCCAGCAGTTCGGGACAGGGAAACTATGGCTACACCTTC. It translates to CASSSGQGNYGYTF.

The chain employs TRBV6-4 and TRBJ2-3, with 8 bases fitting TRBD2. The CDR3 runs 15 residues. Germline V gene sequence: CDR1 MRHNA, CDR2 SNTAGT. Trimming removed 2 bases from V and 0 bases from J; junction bases left unmatched: 1. The CDR3 sequence is CASSDGGGSTDTQYF. CDR3 DNA sequence: TGTGCCAGCAGTGACGGCGGGGGGAGCACAGATACGCAGTATTTT.

This chain joins TRBV9 and TRBJ1-2, with TRBD1 as a possible D gene (6 bases). The CDR3 spans 17 residues. V lost 0 bases and J lost 6, with 21 bases in between. Germline CDR1 SGDLS, CDR2 YYNGEE. CDR3 residues: CASSVDLAPGRGDGYTF. DNA of the CDR3: TGTGCCAGCAGCGTAGATTTAGCCCCCGGCAGGGGTGATGGCTACACCTTC. Full variable domain (outside the CDR3, taken from reference TRBV9 and TRBJ1-2): DSGVTQTPKHLITATGQRVTLRCSPRSGDLSVYWYQQSLDQGLQFLIQYYNGEERAKGNILERFSAQQFPDLHSELNLSSLELGDSALYFCASSVDLAPGRGDGYTFGSGTRLTVV.

The chain has TRBV27 and TRBJ2-7; D may be TRBD2 (6 bases). This CDR3 has 14 amino acids. Trimming stripped 6 bases from V and 0 bases from J, with 12 bases between. Germline assignment: CDR1 MNHEY and CDR2 SMNVEV (reference sequence). The DNA for the CDR3 is TGTGCCAGCAGGCCACTCGGGAGCTCCTACGAGCAGTACTTC. It specifies CASRPLGSSYEQYF.